This T cell receptor beta chain came from a study of CXCR3-negative and CXCR3-positive naive CD8 T cells. Points from the study as a whole: A higher hydrophobicity marked the TRB CDR3s of CXCR3-positive naive cells versus CXCR3-negative naive cells. Each naive subset displayed comparably high diversity, whereas memory CD8+ cells displayed much lower diversity. Naive cells, whether CXCR3-negative or CXCR3-positive, had similar TRBV-TRBJ usage, while memory cells differed.

The method, 5' RACE with UMI labels, was used to prepare the TRB cDNA libraries. Each CDR3 protein gets one entry in TCRdb, which reprocessed the 5' RACE reads and gives no DNA. Across about 92,000 distinct CDR3 sequences, the top ten clones capture 0.82% of the sample. Researchers sorted some 300,000 cells of each CD8+ T cell subset in triplicate. Naivety in CD8+ T cells corresponded to a CD45RO-CCR7+CD27+CD95- phenotype. Details on this clonotype: No antigen is known for it.

Sequences were obtained from naive CXCR3+ CD8+ T cells from blood. Sample subset: CD45RO-CCR7+CD27+CD95- naive CD8+ T cells expressing CXCR3 (TNR3+). The TCR originated in a human donor in good health. Some clones in this sample may be carry-over from other donors' samples.

CDR3 in amino acids: CASSPTGEGNQPQHF. The rearrangement joins TRBV28 to TRBJ1-5; TCRdb reports TRBD1, a call that lacks DNA to check it against. Germline CDR1 is MDHEN and CDR2 is SYDVKM. CDR3 size: 15 residues.